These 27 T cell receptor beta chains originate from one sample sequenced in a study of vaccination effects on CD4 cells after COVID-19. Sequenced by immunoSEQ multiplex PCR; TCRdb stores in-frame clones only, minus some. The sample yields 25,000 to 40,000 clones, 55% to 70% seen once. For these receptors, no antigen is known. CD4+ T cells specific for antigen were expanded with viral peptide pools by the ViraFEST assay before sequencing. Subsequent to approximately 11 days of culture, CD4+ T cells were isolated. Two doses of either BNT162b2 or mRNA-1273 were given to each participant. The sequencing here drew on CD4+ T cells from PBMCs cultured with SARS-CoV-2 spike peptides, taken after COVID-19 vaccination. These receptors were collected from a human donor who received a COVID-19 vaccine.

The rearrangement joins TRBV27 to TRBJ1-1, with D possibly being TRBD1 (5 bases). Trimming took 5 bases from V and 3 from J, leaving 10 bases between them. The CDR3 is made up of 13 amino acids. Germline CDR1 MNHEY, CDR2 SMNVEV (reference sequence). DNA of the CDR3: TGTGCCAGCAGTCCTGTCAGGGACACTGAAGCTTTCTTT. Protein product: CASSPVRDTEAFF.

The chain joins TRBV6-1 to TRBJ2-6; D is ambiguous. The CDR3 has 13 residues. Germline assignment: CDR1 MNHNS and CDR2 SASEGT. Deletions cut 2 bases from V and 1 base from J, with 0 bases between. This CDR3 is CASSESGANVLTF. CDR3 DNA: TGTGCCAGCAGTGAATCTGGGGCCAACGTCCTGACTTTC.

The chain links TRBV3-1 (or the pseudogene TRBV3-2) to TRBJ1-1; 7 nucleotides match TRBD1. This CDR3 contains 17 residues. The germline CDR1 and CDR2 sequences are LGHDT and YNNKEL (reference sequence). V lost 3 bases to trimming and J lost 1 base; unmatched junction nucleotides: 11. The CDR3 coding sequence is TGTGCCAGCAGCCAGTCTGACCTGGGGACAGCGAACACTGAAGCTTTCTTT. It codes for CASSQSDLGTANTEAFF.

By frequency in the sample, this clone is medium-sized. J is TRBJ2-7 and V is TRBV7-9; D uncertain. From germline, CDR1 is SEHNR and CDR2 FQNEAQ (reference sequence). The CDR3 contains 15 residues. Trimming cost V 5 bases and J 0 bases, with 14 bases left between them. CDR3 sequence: CASSLHAVSSYEQYF. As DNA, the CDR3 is TGTGCCAGCAGCCTACATGCGGTTAGCTCCTACGAGCAGTACTTC.

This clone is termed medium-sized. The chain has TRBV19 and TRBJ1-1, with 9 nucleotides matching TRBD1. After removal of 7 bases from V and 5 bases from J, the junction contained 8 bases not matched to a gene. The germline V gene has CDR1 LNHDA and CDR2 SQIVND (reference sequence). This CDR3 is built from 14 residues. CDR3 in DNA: TGTGCCAGTACCGGGACAGGGTGGGGAACTGAAGCTTTCTTT. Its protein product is CASTGTGWGTEAFF.

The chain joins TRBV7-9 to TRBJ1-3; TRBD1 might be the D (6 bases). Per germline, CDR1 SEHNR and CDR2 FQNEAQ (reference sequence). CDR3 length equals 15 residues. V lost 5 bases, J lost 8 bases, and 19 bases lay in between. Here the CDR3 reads CASSLITGKGDTIYF. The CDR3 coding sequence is TGTGCCAGCAGCCTAATTACAGGGAAGGGAGACACCATATATTTT. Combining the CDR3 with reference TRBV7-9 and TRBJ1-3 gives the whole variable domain DTGVSQNPRHKITKRGQNVTFRCDPISEHNRLYWYRQTLGQGPEFLTYFQNEAQLEKSRLLSDRFSAERPKGSFSTLEIQRTEQGDSAMYLCASSLITGKGDTIYFGEGSWLTVV.

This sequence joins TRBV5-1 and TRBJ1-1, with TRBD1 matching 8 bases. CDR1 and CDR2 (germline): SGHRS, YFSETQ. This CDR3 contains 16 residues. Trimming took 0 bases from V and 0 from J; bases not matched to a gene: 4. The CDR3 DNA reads TGCGCCAGCAGCTTGGAGGGGACAGGTATGAACACTGAAGCTTTCTTT. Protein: CASSLEGTGMNTEAFF.

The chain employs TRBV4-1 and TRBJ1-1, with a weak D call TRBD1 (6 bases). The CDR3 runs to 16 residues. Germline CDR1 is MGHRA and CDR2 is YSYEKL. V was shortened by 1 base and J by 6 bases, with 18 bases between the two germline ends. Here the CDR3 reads CASSQGRGTLGAEAFF. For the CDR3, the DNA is TGCGCCAGCAGCCAAGGTCGAGGGACACTAGGGGCTGAAGCTTTCTTT.

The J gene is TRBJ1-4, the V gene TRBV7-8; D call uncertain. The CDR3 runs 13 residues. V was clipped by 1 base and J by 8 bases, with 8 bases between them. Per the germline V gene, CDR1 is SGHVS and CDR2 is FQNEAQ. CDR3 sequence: CASSLDQTEKLFF. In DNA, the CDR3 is TGTGCCAGCAGCTTAGACCAGACAGAAAAACTGTTTTTT.

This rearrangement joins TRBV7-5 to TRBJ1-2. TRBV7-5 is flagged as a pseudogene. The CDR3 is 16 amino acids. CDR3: CVRSLVPGLANYGYTF. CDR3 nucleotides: TGTGTCAGAAGCTTAGTCCCGGGTCTAGCTAACTATGGCTACACCTTC.

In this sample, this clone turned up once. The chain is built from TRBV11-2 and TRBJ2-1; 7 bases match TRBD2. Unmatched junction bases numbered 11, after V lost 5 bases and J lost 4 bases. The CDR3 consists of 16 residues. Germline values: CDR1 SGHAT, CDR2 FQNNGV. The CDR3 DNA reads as TGTGCCAGCAGCCGAGGGAGACTAGCCTTTTACAATGAGCAGTTCTTC. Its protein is CASSRGRLAFYNEQFF.

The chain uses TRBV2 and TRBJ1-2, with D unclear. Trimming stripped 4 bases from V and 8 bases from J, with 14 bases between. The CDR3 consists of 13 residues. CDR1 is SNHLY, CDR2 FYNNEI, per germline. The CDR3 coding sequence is TGTGCCAGCAGTGTGCGCCCGCTGGAAGGCTACACCTTC. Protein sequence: CASSVRPLEGYTF.

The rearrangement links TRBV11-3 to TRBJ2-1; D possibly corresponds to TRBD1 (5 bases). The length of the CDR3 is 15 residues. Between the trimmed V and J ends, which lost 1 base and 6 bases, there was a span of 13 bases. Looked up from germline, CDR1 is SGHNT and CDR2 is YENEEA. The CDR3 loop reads CASSLVRDRANEQFF. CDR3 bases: TGTGCCAGCAGCTTAGTCAGGGATCGGGCCAATGAGCAGTTCTTC.

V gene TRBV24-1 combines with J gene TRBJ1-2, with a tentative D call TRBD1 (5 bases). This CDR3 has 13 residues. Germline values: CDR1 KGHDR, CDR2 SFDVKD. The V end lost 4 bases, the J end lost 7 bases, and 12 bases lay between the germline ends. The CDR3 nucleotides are TGTGCCACCAGTGACCCGGGGGTACCTGGCTACACCTTC. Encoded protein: CATSDPGVPGYTF.

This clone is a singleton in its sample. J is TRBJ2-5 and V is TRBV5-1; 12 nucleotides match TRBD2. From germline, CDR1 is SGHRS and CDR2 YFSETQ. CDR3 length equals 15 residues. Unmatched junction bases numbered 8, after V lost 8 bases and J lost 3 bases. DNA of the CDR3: TGCGCCAGTTCTTCAGGACTAGCGGGAAAAGAGACCCAGTACTTC. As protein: CASSSGLAGKETQYF. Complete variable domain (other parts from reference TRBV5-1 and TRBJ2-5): KAGVTQTPRYLIKTRGQQVTLSCSPISGHRSVSWYQQTPGQGLQFLFEYFSETQRNKGNFPGRFSGRQFSNSRSEMNVSTLELGDSALYLCASSSGLAGKETQYFGPGTRLLVL.

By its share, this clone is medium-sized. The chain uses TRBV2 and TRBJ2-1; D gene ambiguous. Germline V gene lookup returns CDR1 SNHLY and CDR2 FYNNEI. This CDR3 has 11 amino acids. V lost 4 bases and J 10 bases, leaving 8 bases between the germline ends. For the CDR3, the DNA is TGTGCCAGCAGTGTTACTTCGGAGCAGTTCTTC. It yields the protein CASSVTSEQFF. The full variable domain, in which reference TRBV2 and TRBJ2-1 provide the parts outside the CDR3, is EPEVTQTPSHQVTQMGQEVILRCVPISNHLYFYWYRQILGQKVEFLVSFYNNEISEKSEIFDDQFSVERPDGSNFTLKIRSTKLEDSAMYFCASSVTSEQFFGPGTRLTVL.

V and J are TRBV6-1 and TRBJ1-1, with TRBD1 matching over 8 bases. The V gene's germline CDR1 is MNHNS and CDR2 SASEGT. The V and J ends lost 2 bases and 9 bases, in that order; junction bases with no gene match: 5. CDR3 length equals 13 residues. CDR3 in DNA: TGTGCCAGCAGTGAAAACCGACAGGGGAAAGCTTTCTTT. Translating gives CASSENRQGKAFF.

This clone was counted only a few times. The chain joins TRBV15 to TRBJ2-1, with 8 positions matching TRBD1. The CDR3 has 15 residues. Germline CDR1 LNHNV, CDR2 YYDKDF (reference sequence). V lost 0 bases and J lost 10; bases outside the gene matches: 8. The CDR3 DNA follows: TGTGCCACCAGCAGAGATTTGGACAGGGTCACCGAGCAGTTCTTC. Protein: CATSRDLDRVTEQFF.

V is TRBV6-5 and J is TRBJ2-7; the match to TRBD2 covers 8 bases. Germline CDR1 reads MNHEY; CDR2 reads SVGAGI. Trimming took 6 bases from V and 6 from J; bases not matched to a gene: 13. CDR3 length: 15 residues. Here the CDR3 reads CASRGTGTSSFEQYF. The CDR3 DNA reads TGTGCCAGCAGGGGAACCGGGACTAGTTCGTTCGAGCAGTACTTC.

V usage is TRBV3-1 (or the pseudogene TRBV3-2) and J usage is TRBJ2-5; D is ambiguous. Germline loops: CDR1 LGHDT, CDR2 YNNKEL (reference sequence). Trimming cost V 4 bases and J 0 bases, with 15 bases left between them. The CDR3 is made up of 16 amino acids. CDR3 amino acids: CASSPRHISYQETQYF. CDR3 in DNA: TGTGCCAGCAGCCCAAGACATATATCTTACCAAGAGACCCAGTACTTC.

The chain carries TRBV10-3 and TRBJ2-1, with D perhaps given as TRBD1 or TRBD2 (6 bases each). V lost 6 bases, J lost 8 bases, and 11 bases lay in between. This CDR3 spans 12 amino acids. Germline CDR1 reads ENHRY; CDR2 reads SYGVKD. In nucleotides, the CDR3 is TGTGCCATCAGGCAGGAGGGGGATGAGCAGTTCTTC. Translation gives CAIRQEGDEQFF.

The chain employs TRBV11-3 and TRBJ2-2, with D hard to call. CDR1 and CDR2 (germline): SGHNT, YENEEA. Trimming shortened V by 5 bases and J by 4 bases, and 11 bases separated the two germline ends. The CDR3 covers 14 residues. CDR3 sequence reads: CASSPGTVTGELFF. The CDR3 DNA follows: TGTGCCAGCAGCCCCGGTACGGTCACCGGGGAGCTGTTTTTT.

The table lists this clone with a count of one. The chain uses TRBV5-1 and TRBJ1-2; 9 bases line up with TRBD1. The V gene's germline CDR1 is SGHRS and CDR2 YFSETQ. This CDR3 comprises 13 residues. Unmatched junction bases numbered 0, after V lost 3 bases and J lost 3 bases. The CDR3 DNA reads TGCGCCAGCAGCTGGGACAGGGACTATGGCTACACCTTC. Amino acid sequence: CASSWDRDYGYTF. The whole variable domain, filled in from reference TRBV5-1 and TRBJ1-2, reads KAGVTQTPRYLIKTRGQQVTLSCSPISGHRSVSWYQQTPGQGLQFLFEYFSETQRNKGNFPGRFSGRQFSNSRSEMNVSTLELGDSALYLCASSWDRDYGYTFGSGTRLTVV.

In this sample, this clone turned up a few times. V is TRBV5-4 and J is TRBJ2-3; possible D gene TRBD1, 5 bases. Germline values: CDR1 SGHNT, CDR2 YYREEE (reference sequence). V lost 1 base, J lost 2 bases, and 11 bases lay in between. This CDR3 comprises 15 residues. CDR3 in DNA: TGTGCCAGCAGCTTGTCTACAGGTACCACAGATACGCAGTATTTT. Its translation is CASSLSTGTTDTQYF.

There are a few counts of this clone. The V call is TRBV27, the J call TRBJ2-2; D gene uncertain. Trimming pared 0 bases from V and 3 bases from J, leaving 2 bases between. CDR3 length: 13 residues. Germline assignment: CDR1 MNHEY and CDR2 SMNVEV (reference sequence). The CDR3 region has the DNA TGTGCCAGCAGTTTATCTTACACCGGGGAGCTGTTTTTT. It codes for CASSLSYTGELFF.

CDR3 region: CASSDVGRQPQHF. DNA for the CDR3: TGTGCCAGCAGTGATGTAGGGCGTCAGCCCCAGCATTTT. V is TRBV2 and J is TRBJ1-5; D gene ambiguous. This CDR3 comprises 13 residues. V gave up 3 bases and J gave up 6 bases, with 9 bases separating them. Germline V gene sequence: CDR1 SNHLY, CDR2 FYNNEI.

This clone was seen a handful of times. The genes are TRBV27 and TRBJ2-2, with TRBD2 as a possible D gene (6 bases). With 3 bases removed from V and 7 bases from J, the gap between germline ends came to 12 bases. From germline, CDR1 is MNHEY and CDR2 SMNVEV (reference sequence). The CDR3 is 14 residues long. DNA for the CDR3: TGTGCCAGCAGTTTTTGGCGGGATAGCGGGGAGCTGTTTTTT. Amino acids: CASSFWRDSGELFF.